A single sample gave rise to the 16 T cell receptor beta chains below, sequenced in a study of breast tumors, draining lymph nodes, adjacent tissues. TCRdb recomputed calls from the multiplex PCR reads with MiXCR, one row per CDR3 protein. The data show some 200,000 distinct CDR3 sequences, around 29% seen once. The lymph nodes were axillary draining lymph nodes from breast cancer patients. Sequencing was carried out using axillary lymph node tissue. The source is a female donor with breast cancer. Some clones in this sample may be carry-over from other donors' samples.

In the case of this clonotype: The CDR3 ends on some other residue instead of the conserved phenylalanine or tryptophan, so this is likely a read error. The chain links TRBV19 to TRBJ2-7; 11 bases map to TRBD1. V shed 11 bases and J 3 bases; nucleotides not matched to a gene: 18. Per germline, CDR1 LNHDA and CDR2 SQIVND (reference sequence). CDR3 length equals 17 residues. DNA for the CDR3: TGTGCCTGGAGTGTCGGGACAGGGGGTAGGGGCATCTACGAGCAGTACCTC. Translating gives CAWSVGTGGRGIYEQYL.

This clonotype was observed many times. The chain carries TRBV27 and TRBJ1-2; D gene ambiguous. The V end lost 3 bases, the J end lost 2 bases, and 7 bases lay between the germline ends. This CDR3 comprises 13 residues. Germline CDR1 and CDR2: MNHEY and SMNVEV (reference sequence). DNA of the CDR3: TGTGCCAGCAGTTTTAGAGGGAACTATGGCTACACCTTC. It translates to CASSFRGNYGYTF.

This chain links TRBV10-2 with TRBJ2-1; D not resolved. The CDR3 is 13 residues long. The germline gives CDR1 WSHSY, CDR2 SAAADI. V was trimmed by 10 bases and J by 5 bases, leaving 15 bases between them. This CDR3 is CATYTSSHNEQFF. CDR3 DNA: TGCGCCACCTATACGAGCTCTCACAATGAGCAGTTCTTC.

On this clonotype itself: Relative to the germline gene, one junction end is altered; a read error may explain this. This chain joins TRBV9 and TRBJ1-1; D is unresolved. This CDR3 spans 14 amino acids. The germline V gene encodes CDR1 SGDLS and CDR2 YYNGEE. CDR3 sequence (DNA): TGTGCTAGCAGCGTAGGGCAAGAGAACACTGAAGCTTTCTTT. Encoded protein: CASSVGQENTEAFF.

V is TRBV10-3 and J is TRBJ1-5, with 9 positions matching TRBD1. Losses at the gene ends were 3 bases for V and 11 bases for J; bases not matched to a gene: 14. The CDR3 extends over 16 amino acids. The germline V gene encodes CDR1 ENHRY and CDR2 SYGVKD. The CDR3 sequence is CAISDPGTGYQETQHF. The CDR3 DNA is TGTGCCATCAGTGACCCCGGGACAGGGTACCAAGAGACCCAGCATTTT.

The sample holds many counts of this clonotype. This chain connects TRBV5-5 to TRBJ2-3; 15 bases match TRBD2. The CDR3 runs to 19 residues. V was clipped by 5 bases and J by 0 bases; unmatched bases: 10. Germline V gives CDR1 SGHKS, CDR2 YYEKEE (reference sequence). The CDR3 here is CASRGSRTSGGVSTDTQYF. The CDR3 DNA reads as TGTGCCAGCAGGGGTAGCCGGACTAGCGGGGGGGTTAGCACAGATACGCAGTATTTT.

This clonotype was detected many times. The V call is TRBV19, the J call TRBJ2-1; TRBD1 aligns across 9 bases. The V gene's germline CDR1 is LNHDA and CDR2 SQIVND (reference sequence). CDR3 length: 13 residues. The trim removed 9 bases at V and 6 bases at J, leaving 6 bases unmatched. CDR3 residues: CASRGTGSNEQFF. The CDR3 bases are TGTGCCAGCCGTGGGACAGGGTCCAATGAGCAGTTCTTC. Complete variable domain (other parts from reference TRBV19 and TRBJ2-1): DGGITQSPKYLFRKEGQNVTLSCEQNLNHDAMYWYRQDPGQGLRLIYYSQIVNDFQKGDIAEGYSVSREKKESFPLTVTSAQKNPTAFYLCASRGTGSNEQFFGPGTRLTVL.

This clonotype was detected ten times or more. The rearrangement joins TRBV6-5 to TRBJ1-2; 9 bases align to TRBD1. Germline CDR1 reads MNHEY; CDR2 reads SVGAGI. The V gene end was trimmed by 8 bases and the J gene end by 6 bases; junction bases not matched to a gene: 13. The CDR3 runs to 15 residues. The CDR3 spells CASQPGTGYRHGYTF. The CDR3 DNA sequence: TGTGCCAGCCAACCCGGGACAGGGTATCGTCATGGCTACACCTTC.

In this sample, this clonotype turned up many times. The chain is built from TRBV12-3 or TRBV12-4 and TRBJ2-1, with TRBD2 identical over 10 bases. The CDR3 loop spans 18 amino acids. After removal of 6 bases from V and 7 bases from J, the junction contained 18 bases not matched to a gene. The CDR3 coding sequence is TGTGCCAGCAGCCTGGGACAGCCCGGGGCTAGCGGGGGTAATGAGCAGTTCTTC. Translation: CASSLGQPGASGGNEQFF.

This clonotype was seen ten or more times. The genes are TRBV29-1 and TRBJ2-5; 8 bases map to TRBD1. After removal of 4 bases from V and 2 bases from J, the junction contained 3 bases not matched to a gene. Germline V lookup: CDR1 SQVTM, CDR2 ANQGSEA. The CDR3 runs to 13 residues. The CDR3 spells CSVGDRRQETQYF. DNA of the CDR3: TGCAGCGTTGGGGACAGGAGACAAGAGACCCAGTACTTC.

This clonotype was picked up a small number of times. A much larger clone differs from this one at a single base, so this may be a read error. The V call is TRBV5-5, the J call TRBJ1-2, with TRBD1 matching over 8 bases. Trimming at V came to 4 bases and at J to 4 bases, leaving 6 bases not matched to a gene. The CDR3 runs to 14 residues. CDR1 SGHKS and CDR2 YYEKEE come from the germline V gene (reference sequence). The CDR3: CASSTQGASYGYTF. The CDR3 nucleotides read TGTGCCAGCAGCACGCAGGGGGCGTCCTATGGCTACACCTTC.

The genes are TRBV5-1 and TRBJ1-3, with D maybe TRBD1 (5 bases). The length of the CDR3 is 16 residues. V was cut by 0 bases and J by 0 bases, with 10 bases left in between. Germline loops: CDR1 SGHRS, CDR2 YFSETQ. CDR3 protein: CASSLDGTASGNTIYF. The CDR3 region has the DNA TGCGCCAGCAGCTTGGACGGGACGGCCTCTGGAAACACCATATATTTT.

The chain has TRBV6-2 or TRBV6-3 and TRBJ2-1, with 7 bases fitting TRBD2. V lost 6 bases and J lost 6; bases outside the gene matches: 8. The CDR3 has 14 amino acids. CDR1 is MNHEY, CDR2 SVGEGT, per germline. The CDR3 sequence: CASRHGGSGNEQFF. The CDR3 DNA follows: TGTGCCAGCAGACACGGCGGGAGCGGCAATGAGCAGTTCTTC.

This clonotype was seen repeatedly, ten times or more. V and J are TRBV5-1 and TRBJ2-5; perhaps TRBD1 as D (7 bases). The germline CDR1 and CDR2 sequences are SGHRS and YFSETQ. The CDR3 consists of 13 residues. V was pared by 4 bases and J by 3 bases, with 10 bases between. CDR3 DNA sequence: TGCGCCAGCAGCGGGGGGACAGAAGAGACCCAGTACTTC. Translating gives CASSGGTEETQYF.

Comments on this clonotype: The junction differs from germline at one of its ends, possibly a read error. V usage is TRBV7-9 and J usage is TRBJ2-7, with 7 bases that match TRBD2. This CDR3 is built from 14 residues. The germline V gene encodes CDR1 SEHNR and CDR2 FQNEAQ (reference sequence). The CDR3 DNA follows: TGTGCCAGCAGCCCAGGGCCTAGCGGCTACGAGCGGTACTTC. It is translated as CASSPGPSGYERYF. The full variable domain, with the rest looked up from reference TRBV7-9 and TRBJ2-7, is DTGVSQNPRHKITKRGQNVTFRCDPISEHNRLYWYRQTLGQGPEFLTYFQNEAQLEKSRLLSDRFSAERPKGSFSTLEIQRTEQGDSAMYLCASSPGPSGYERYFGPGTRLTVT.

This clonotype has a count of ten or more. The V and J genes are TRBV7-9 and TRBJ2-1; 15 positions agree with TRBD2. The CDR3 totals 14 residues. The J segment lost 11 bases and the V segment lost 5 bases, leaving 4 bases of the junction unmatched. CDR1 SEHNR and CDR2 FQNEAQ come from the germline V gene (reference sequence). CDR3 DNA sequence: TGTGCCAGCAGCCGGACTAGCGGGGGGGTTAAGCAGTTCTTC. Translation: CASSRTSGGVKQFF.